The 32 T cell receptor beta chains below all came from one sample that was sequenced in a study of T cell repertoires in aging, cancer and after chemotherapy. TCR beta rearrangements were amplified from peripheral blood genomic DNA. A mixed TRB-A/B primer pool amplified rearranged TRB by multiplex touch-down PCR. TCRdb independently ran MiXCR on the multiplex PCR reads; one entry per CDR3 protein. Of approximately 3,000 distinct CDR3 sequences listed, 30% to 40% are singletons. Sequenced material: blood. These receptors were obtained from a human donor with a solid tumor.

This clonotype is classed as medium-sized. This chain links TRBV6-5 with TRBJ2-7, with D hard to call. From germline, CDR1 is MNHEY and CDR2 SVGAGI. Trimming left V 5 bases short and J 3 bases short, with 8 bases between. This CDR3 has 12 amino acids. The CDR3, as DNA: TGTGCCAGCAGTGCCAACAACTACGAGCAGTACTTC. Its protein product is CASSANNYEQYF.

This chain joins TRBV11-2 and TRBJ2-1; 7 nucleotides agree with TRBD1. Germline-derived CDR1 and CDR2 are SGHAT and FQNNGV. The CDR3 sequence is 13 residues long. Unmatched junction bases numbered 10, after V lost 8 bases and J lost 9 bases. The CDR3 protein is CASGIQGNREQFF. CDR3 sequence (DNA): TGTGCCAGCGGAATACAGGGGAATCGTGAGCAGTTCTTC.

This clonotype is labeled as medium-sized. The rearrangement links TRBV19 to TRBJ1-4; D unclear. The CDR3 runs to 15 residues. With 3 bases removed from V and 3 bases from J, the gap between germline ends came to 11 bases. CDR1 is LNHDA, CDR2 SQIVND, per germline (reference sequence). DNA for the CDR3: TGTGCCAGTAGTATTTCCCGCACCTCTAATGAAAAACTGTTTTTT. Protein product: CASSISRTSNEKLFF.

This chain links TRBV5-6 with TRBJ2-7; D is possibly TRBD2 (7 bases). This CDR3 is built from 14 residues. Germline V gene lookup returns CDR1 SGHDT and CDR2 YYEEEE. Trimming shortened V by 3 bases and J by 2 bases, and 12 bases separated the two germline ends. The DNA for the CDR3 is TGTGCCAGCAGCTCCACCGGGGGGCCCTACGAGCAGTACTTC. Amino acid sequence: CASSSTGGPYEQYF.

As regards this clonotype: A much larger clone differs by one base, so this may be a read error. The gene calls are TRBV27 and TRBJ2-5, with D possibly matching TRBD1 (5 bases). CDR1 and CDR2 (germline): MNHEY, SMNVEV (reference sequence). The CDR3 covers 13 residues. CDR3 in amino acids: CASSLQGEDTQYF. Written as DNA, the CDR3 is TGTGCCAGCAGTCTTCAGGGTGAAGACACCCAGTACTTC.

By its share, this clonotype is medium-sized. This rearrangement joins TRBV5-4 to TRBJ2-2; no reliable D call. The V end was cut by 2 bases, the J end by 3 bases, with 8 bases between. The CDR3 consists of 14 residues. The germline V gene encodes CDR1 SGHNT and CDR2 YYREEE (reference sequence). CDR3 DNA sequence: TGTGCCAGCAGCTTAAGGGTTCACACCGGGGAGCTGTTTTTT. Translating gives CASSLRVHTGELFF.

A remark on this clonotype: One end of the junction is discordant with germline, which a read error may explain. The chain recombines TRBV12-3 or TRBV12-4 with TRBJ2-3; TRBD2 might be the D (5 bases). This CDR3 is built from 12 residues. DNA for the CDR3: TGTGCCAGCAGGCTTCGGGGAGATAAGCAGTATTTT. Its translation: CASRLRGDKQYF.

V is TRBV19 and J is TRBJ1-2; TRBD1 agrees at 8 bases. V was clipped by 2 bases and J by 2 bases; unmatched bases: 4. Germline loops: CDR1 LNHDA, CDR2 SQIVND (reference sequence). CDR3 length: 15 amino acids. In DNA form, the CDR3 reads TGTGCCAGTAGTATACCGGCAGGGGGCAACTATGGCTACACCTTC. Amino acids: CASSIPAGGNYGYTF.

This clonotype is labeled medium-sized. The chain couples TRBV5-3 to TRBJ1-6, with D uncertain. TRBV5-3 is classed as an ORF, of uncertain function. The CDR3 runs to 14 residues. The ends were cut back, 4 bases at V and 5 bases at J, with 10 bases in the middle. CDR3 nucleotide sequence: TGTGCCAGAAGCGTAGGACGGGATAATTCACCCCTCCACTTT. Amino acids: CARSVGRDNSPLHF.

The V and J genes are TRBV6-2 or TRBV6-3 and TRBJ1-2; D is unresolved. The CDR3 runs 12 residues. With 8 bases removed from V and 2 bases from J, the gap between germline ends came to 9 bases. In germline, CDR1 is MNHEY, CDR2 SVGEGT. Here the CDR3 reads CASGYGNYGYTF. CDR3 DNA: TGTGCCAGCGGGTACGGGAACTATGGCTACACCTTC.

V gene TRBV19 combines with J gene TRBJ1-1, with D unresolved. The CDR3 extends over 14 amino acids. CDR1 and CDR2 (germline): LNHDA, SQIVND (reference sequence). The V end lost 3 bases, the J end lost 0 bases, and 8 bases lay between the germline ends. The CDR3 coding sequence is TGTGCCAGTAGTATTTACCCTTTGAACACTGAAGCTTTCTTT. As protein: CASSIYPLNTEAFF. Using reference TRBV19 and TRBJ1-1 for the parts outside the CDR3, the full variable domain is DGGITQSPKYLFRKEGQNVTLSCEQNLNHDAMYWYRQDPGQGLRLIYYSQIVNDFQKGDIAEGYSVSREKKESFPLTVTSAQKNPTAFYLCASSIYPLNTEAFFGQGTRLTVV.

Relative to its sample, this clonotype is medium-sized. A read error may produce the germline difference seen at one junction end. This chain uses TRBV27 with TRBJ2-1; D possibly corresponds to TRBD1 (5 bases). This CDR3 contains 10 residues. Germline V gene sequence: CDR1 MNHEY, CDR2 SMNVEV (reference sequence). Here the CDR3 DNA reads TGTGCCAGCAGCCTAGGGTCAGGGCGCTTC. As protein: CASSLGSGRF.

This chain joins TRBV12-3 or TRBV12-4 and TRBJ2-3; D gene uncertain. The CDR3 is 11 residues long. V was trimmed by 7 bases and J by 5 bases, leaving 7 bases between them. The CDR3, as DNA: TGTGCCAGCACTATCAAAGATACGCAGTATTTT. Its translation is CASTIKDTQYF.

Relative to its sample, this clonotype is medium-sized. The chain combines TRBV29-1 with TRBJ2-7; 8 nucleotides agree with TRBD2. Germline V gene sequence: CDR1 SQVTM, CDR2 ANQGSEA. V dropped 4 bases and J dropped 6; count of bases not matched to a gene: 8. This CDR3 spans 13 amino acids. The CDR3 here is CSVVGGASAEQYF. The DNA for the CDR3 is TGCAGCGTTGTCGGGGGGGCCTCGGCCGAGCAGTACTTC.

In DNA form, the CDR3 reads TGCAGTGCTAGAGAAGGGACAGGGGATTTCCAGCCCCAGCATTTT. Encoded protein: CSAREGTGDFQPQHF. The V call is TRBV20-1, the J call TRBJ1-5; 10 positions agree with TRBD1. Germline values: CDR1 DFQATT, CDR2 SNEGSKA (reference sequence). With 0 bases clipped from V and 7 bases from J, the junction kept 6 bases outside the gene matches. The CDR3 extends over 15 amino acids.

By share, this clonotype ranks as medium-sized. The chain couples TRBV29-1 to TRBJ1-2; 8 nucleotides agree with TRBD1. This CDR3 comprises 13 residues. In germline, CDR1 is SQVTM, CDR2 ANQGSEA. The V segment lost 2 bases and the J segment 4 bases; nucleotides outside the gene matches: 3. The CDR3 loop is CSVELQGAYGYTF. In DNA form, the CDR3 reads TGCAGCGTTGAACTTCAGGGGGCCTATGGCTACACCTTC.

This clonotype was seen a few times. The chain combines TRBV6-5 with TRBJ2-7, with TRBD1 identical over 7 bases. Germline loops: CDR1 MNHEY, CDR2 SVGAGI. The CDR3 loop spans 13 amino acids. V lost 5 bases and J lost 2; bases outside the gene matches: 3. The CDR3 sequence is CASSEGGPYEQYV. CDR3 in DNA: TGTGCCAGCAGTGAAGGGGGCCCCTACGAGCAGTACGTC.

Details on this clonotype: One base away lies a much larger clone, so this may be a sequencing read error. The CDR3 reads CASSAGHGMNEQYF. The CDR3 nucleotides are TGTGCCAGTAGTGCGGGACATGGGATGAACGAGCAGTACTTC. The chain has TRBV19 and TRBJ2-7; D may be TRBD1 or TRBD2 (6 bases each). V lost 5 bases and J 5 bases, leaving 16 bases between the germline ends. CDR1 and CDR2 from the germline V gene are LNHDA and SQIVND (reference sequence). This CDR3 has 14 amino acids. The variable domain in full, completed from reference TRBV19 and TRBJ2-7, reads DGGITQSPKYLFRKEGQNVTLSCEQNLNHDAMYWYRQDPGQGLRLIYYSQIVNDFQKGDIAEGYSVSREKKESFPLTVTSAQKNPTAFYLCASSAGHGMNEQYFGPGTRLTVT.

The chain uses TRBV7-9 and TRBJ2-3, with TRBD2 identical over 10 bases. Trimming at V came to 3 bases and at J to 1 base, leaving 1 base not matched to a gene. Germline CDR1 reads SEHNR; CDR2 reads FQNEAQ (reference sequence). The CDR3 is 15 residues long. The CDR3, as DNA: TGTGCCAGCAGCTTCCTAGCGGGGGGCACAGATACGCAGTATTTT. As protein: CASSFLAGGTDTQYF.

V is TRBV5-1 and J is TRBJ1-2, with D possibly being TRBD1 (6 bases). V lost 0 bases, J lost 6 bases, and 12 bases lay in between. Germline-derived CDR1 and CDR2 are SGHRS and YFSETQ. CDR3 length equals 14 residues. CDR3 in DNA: TGCGCCAGCAGCTTGGTACAGGGTAGCAATGGCTACACCTTC. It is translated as CASSLVQGSNGYTF.

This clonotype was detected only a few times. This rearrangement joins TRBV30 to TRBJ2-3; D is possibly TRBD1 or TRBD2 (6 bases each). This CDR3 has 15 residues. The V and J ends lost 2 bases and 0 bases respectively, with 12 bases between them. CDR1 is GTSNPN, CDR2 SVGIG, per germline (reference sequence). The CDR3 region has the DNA TGTGCCTGGAGTTGGTGGGGGGCTAGCACAGATACGCAGTATTTT. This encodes CAWSWWGASTDTQYF.

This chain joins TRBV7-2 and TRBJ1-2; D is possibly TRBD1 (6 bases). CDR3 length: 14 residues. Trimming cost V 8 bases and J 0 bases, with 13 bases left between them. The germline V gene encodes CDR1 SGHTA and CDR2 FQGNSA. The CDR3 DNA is TGTGCCAGCGGCAATAGGACAGCTAACTATGGCTACACCTTC. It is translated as CASGNRTANYGYTF.

The CDR3 DNA sequence: TGCGCCAGCAGCTTGCGACTAGACAACACCGGGGAGCTGTTTTTT. Its translation: CASSLRLDNTGELFF. The chain combines TRBV5-1 with TRBJ2-2; a possible D gene is TRBD2 (6 bases). There are 15 residues in the CDR3. CDR1 and CDR2 (germline): SGHRS, YFSETQ. V was shortened by 1 base and J by 2 bases, with 9 bases between the two germline ends.

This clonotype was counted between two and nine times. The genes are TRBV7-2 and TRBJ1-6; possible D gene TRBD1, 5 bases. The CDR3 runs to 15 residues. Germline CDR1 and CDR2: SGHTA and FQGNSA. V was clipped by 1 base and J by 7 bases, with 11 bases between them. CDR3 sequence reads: CASSLGGTGNSPLHF. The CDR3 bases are TGTGCCAGCAGCTTAGGGGGCACGGGGAATTCACCCCTCCACTTT.

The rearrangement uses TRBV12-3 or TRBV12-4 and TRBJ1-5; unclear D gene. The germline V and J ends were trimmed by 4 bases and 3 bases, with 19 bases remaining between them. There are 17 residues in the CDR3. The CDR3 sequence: CASSSTPGVGTNQPQHF. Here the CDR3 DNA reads TGTGCCAGCAGTTCCACCCCGGGAGTCGGAACCAATCAGCCCCAGCATTTT.

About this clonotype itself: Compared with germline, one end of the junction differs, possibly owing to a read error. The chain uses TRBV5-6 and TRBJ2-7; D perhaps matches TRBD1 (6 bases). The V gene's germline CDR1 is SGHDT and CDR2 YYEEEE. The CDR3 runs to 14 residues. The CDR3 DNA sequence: TGCGCCAGCATGCCGGAGACAGGTAACTACGAGCAGTACTTC. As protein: CASMPETGNYEQYF.

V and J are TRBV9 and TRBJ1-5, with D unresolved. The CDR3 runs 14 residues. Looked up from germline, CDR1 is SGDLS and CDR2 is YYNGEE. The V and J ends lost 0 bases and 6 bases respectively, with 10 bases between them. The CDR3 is CASSVAPEGQPQHF. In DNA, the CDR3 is TGTGCCAGCAGCGTAGCCCCCGAGGGTCAGCCCCAGCATTTT.

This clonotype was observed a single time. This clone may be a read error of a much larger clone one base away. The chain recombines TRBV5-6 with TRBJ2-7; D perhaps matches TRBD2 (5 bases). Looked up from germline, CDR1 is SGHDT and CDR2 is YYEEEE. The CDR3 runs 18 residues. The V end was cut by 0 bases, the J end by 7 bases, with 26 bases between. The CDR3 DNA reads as TGTGCCAGCAGCTTGGTGGCGCTTCGAGGGAGCTCCTACAATGAGCAGTACTTC. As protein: CASSLVALRGSSYNEQYF.

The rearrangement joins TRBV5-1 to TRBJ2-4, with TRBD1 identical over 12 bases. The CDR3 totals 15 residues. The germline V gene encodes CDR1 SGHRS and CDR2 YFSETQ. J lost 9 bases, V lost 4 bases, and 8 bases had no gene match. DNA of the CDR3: TGCGCCAGCAGCCCTGGGACAGGGGGCTTGGGCATTCAGTACTTC. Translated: CASSPGTGGLGIQYF.

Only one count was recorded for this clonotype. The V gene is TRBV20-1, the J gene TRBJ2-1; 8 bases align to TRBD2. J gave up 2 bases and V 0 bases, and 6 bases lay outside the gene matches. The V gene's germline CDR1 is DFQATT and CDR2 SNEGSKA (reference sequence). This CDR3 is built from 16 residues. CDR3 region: CSARDRRGEAYNEQFF. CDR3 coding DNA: TGCAGTGCTAGAGATCGGCGGGGGGAGGCCTACAATGAGCAGTTCTTC.

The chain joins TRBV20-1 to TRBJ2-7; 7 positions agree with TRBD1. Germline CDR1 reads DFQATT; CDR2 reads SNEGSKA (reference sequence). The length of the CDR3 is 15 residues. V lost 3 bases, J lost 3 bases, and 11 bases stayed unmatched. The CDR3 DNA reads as TGCAGTGCTAGCGTTTTCCCGGGACAGTTCTACGAGCAGTACTTC. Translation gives CSASVFPGQFYEQYF.

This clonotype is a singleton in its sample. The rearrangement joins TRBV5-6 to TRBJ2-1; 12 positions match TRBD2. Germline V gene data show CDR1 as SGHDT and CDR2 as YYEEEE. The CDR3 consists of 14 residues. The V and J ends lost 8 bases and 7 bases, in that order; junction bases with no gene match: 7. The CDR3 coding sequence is TGTGCCAGTAGTATCACTAGCGGGGGGAATGAGCAGTTCTTC. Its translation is CASSITSGGNEQFF.